The clone carrying this T cell receptor beta chain is deemed large. Its antigen is undetermined. A constant-region primer primed TCR beta cDNA synthesis from roughly 510 ng of total RNA. Three nested multiplex PCR rounds, a slightly modified ARM-PCR, produced the libraries for TCR beta. Use of TRBV1-TRBV30 forward primers with a C-beta reverse primer characterized the first two PCR rounds, which lasted around 9 cycles each. TCRdb re-derived calls from the multiplex PCR reads in MiXCR, one entry per CDR3 protein. The sample carries 150,000 to 200,000 distinct CDR3 sequences, around four fifths recorded once. The sample is drawn from a study of tumor-infiltrating lymphocytes in primary liver carcinoma. Germline CDR1 is SGHAT and CDR2 is FQNNGV. The CDR3 loop spans 17 amino acids. V dropped 0 bases and J dropped 3; count of bases not matched to a gene: 7. Unsorted bulk tissue, about 19-32 mg of it, served as the source for co-extraction of RNA and DNA. The patients lived with chronic HBV infection and had not yet received any treatment.

Regarding the study as a whole: Roughly 7.5-24% of top clones, and no more, occurred in all five tumor regions. Tumor-blood pairs (like tumor-adjacent pairs) overlapped less than tumor region pairs did.

Sequencing was done on a sample of tumor tissue from primary liver carcinoma. V usage is TRBV11-2 and J usage is TRBJ2-1; TRBD2 aligns across 8 bases. The receptor was isolated from a man in his forties with primary liver carcinoma and hepatitis B virus infection. This CDR3 is CASSLDRGGRFYNEQFF. The CDR3 DNA follows: TGTGCCAGCAGCTTAGATAGGGGCGGGAGGTTCTACAATGAGCAGTTCTTC.